This T cell receptor (beta chain) was retrieved from a study of blood T cell repertoires in COVID-19. V was cut by 7 bases and J by 4 bases, with 17 bases left in between. The CDR3 spans 15 residues. CDR1 and CDR2 (germline): SNHLY, FYNNEI. Methods used by the authors: The assay estimated nucleated cells by amplifying reference gene primers. Measured with immunoSEQ multiplex PCR; TCRdb has only the in-frame clones, and not every one. The V and J calls and clone size were taken over from that table, and D and trimming were inferred from the DNA. Of tens of thousands of clones listed, about 87% were seen once; the top ten hold 6% to 7.5%.

The sequencing input was peripheral blood. The chain couples TRBV2 to TRBJ1-5; TRBD1 might be the D (5 bases). The receptor was derived from a woman older than 75 with acute or convalescent COVID-19. CDR3 region: CASTSGTSRNQPQHF. CDR3 sequence (DNA): TGTGCCAGCACCTCGGGGACTTCCAGGAATCAGCCCCAGCATTTT.